The 6 T cell receptor beta chains listed next were all sequenced from one sample in a study of T cell responses to AZD1222 COVID-19 vaccine. The table came from immunoSEQ multiplex PCR; TCRdb's copy has only in-frame clones and leaves some out. Among more than 100,000 clones, approximately 87% were seen once, and the ten largest hold about 3.5%. Here the sequenced sample was peripheral blood, taken on day 0 of AZD1222 vaccination. These receptors were taken from an adult in good health.

V usage is TRBV6-5 and J usage is TRBJ2-2; TRBD2 matches 7 bases. The CDR3 spans 14 residues. CDR1 MNHEY and CDR2 SVGAGI come from the germline V gene. The junction had 5 bases not matched to a gene; V was cut back by 6 bases and J by 4 bases. CDR3 sequence (DNA): TGTGCCAGCAGCTGGGGAGGGGCCACCGGGGAGCTGTTTTTT. This translates into CASSWGGATGELFF.

The rearrangement links TRBV7-2 to TRBJ2-4; 8 positions agree with TRBD2. The ends lost 3 bases at V and 6 bases at J; junction bases unmatched: 13. CDR1 and CDR2 (germline): SGHTA, FQGNSA. The CDR3 is made up of 17 amino acids. CDR3 in DNA: TGTGCCAGCAGCTTCGGGGGGGCGGCCCCGCTCTTAAACATTCAGTACTTC. Protein product: CASSFGGAAPLLNIQYF. Complete variable domain (other parts from reference TRBV7-2 and TRBJ2-4): GAGVSQSPSNKVTEKGKDVELRCDPISGHTALYWYRQSLGQGLEFLIYFQGNSAPDKSGLPSDRFSAERTGGSVSTLTIQRTQQEDSAVYLCASSFGGAAPLLNIQYFGAGTRLSVL.

This clone occurred once. The chain links TRBV14 to TRBJ1-2; no definite D call. The CDR3 is made up of 13 amino acids. Germline-derived CDR1 and CDR2 are SGHDN and FVKESK. The V end lost 5 bases, the J end lost 3 bases, and 10 bases lay between the germline ends. The CDR3 DNA reads TGTGCCAGCAGCGAAGGGTGGGACTATGGCTACACCTTC. This gives the protein CASSEGWDYGYTF.

The chain combines TRBV2 with TRBJ1-1; D is unresolved. Germline lookup yields CDR1 SNHLY and CDR2 FYNNEI. Trimming took 6 bases from V and 0 from J, leaving 8 bases between them. This CDR3 has 13 residues. The CDR3 DNA reads TGTGCCAGCAGCGCTGAAATGAACACTGAAGCTTTCTTT. The encoded protein is CASSAEMNTEAFF.

The table lists this clone with a few counts. The chain recombines TRBV6-6 with TRBJ1-5; possible D gene TRBD1, 5 bases. Germline assignment: CDR1 MNHNY and CDR2 SVGAGI (reference sequence). The CDR3 loop spans 15 amino acids. Trimming left V 2 bases short and J 3 bases short, with 11 bases between. The CDR3, as DNA: TGTGCCAGCAGTTACGCGGGAGGGGCCAATCAGCCCCAGCATTTT. It codes for CASSYAGGANQPQHF.

The chain recombines TRBV18 with TRBJ2-7; TRBD2 matches at 13 bases. The CDR3 consists of 22 residues. V lost 0 bases and J lost 0; bases outside the gene matches: 17. From germline, CDR1 is KGHSH and CDR2 LQKENI. The CDR3 region has the DNA TGTGCCAGCTCACCACCTGGAACACCGGGACTAGCGGGGCCTAGGAGCTCCTACGAGCAGTACTTC. Translating it yields CASSPPGTPGLAGPRSSYEQYF.